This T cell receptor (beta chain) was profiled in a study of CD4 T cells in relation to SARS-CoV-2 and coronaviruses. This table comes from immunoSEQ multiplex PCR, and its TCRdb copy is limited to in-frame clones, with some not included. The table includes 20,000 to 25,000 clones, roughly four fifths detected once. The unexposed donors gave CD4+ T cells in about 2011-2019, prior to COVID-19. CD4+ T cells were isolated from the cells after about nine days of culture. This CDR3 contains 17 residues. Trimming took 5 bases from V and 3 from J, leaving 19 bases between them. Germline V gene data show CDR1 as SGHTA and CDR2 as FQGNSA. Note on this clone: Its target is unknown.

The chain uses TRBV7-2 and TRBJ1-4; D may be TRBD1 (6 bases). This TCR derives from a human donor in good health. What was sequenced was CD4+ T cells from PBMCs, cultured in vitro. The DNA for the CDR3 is TGTGCCAGCAGCACTTATGCCCTTGGGGGCTCTAATGAAAAACTGTTTTTT. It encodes CASSTYALGGSNEKLFF. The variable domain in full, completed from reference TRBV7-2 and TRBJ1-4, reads GAGVSQSPSNKVTEKGKDVELRCDPISGHTALYWYRQSLGQGLEFLIYFQGNSAPDKSGLPSDRFSAERTGGSVSTLTIQRTQQEDSAVYLCASSTYALGGSNEKLFFGSGTQLSVL.